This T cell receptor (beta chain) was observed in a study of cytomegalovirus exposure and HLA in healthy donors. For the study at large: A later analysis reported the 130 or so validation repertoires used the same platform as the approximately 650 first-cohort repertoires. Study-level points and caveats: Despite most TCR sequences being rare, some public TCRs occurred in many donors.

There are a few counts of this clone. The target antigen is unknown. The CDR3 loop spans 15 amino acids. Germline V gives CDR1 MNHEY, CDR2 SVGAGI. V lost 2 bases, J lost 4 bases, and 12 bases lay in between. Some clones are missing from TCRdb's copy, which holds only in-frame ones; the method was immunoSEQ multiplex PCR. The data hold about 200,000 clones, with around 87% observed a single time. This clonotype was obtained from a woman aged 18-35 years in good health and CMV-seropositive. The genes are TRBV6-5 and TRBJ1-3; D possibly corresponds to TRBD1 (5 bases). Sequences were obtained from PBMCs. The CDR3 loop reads CASSYHDRGGNTIYF. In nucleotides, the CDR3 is TGTGCCAGCAGTTACCATGACAGAGGAGGAAACACCATATATTTT.